The 13 T cell receptor beta chains listed next were all sequenced from one sample in a study of metastatic and nonmetastatic thyroid tumors. All patients were untreated before thyroid surgery. TCRdb re-processed the PCR reads through MiXCR. This table has fewer than 35,000 clones, 20% to 25% appearing once. The sequenced sample consisted of tumor tissue. The receptors originated from a male donor with papillary thyroid cancer or a benign thyroid nodule (not recorded which). Some clones in this sample may be carry-over from other donors' samples.

This clone was observed at least ten times. This rearrangement joins TRBV12-3 or TRBV12-4 to TRBJ1-1; TRBD1 might be the D (5 bases). This CDR3 contains 14 residues. Trimming shortened V by 7 bases and J by 8 bases, and 20 bases separated the two germline ends. The CDR3 protein is CASTPGRFGGEAFF. DNA for the CDR3: TGTGCCAGCACCCCGGGGCGGTTCGGAGGGGAAGCTTTCTTT.

J is TRBJ2-7 and V is TRBV28, with D perhaps TRBD2 (5 bases). Germline assignment: CDR1 MDHEN and CDR2 SYDVKM. With 6 bases removed from V and 5 bases from J, the gap between germline ends came to 20 bases. The CDR3 is 15 amino acids. As DNA, the CDR3 is TGTGCCAGCAGCTTCACCGGCCCCGGGGTTCACGAGCAGTACTTC. This sequence encodes CASSFTGPGVHEQYF.

By its share, this clone is medium-sized. DNA for the CDR3: TGTGCCAGCAGCTTAGCACAGGGTAACGAGCAGTACTTC. This sequence encodes CASSLAQGNEQYF. The V call is TRBV11-2, the J call TRBJ2-7; perhaps TRBD1 as D (6 bases). V shed 1 base and J shed 5 bases, with 9 bases lying between them. CDR1 and CDR2 from the germline V gene are SGHAT and FQNNGV. The CDR3 extends over 13 amino acids.

The table lists this clone with many counts. The genes are TRBV5-1 and TRBJ2-1; D perhaps matches TRBD2 (5 bases). Germline V lookup: CDR1 SGHRS, CDR2 YFSETQ. Trimming removed 2 bases from V and 0 bases from J, with 18 bases in between. CDR3 length equals 18 residues. CDR3 in DNA: TGCGCCAGCAGCTTTATCAGTGCGGGCCTCAGCTCCTACAATGAGCAGTTCTTC. Protein sequence: CASSFISAGLSSYNEQFF.

This clone was counted at least ten times. The chain joins TRBV6-1 to TRBJ2-3; D is uncertain. CDR3 length: 13 amino acids. Germline V gene sequence: CDR1 MNHNS, CDR2 SASEGT. Trimming removed 6 bases from V and 1 base from J, with 8 bases in between. The DNA of the CDR3 is TGTGCCAGCAGAGGCCTCCGCACAGATACGCAGTATTTT. Translation gives CASRGLRTDTQYF.

This clone was observed a handful of times. The chain combines TRBV30 with TRBJ2-7; 8 bases are a match to TRBD1. Trimming cost V 3 bases and J 2 bases; bases outside gene matches: 12. Germline CDR1 and CDR2: GTSNPN and SVGIG (reference sequence). CDR3 length: 16 amino acids. The CDR3 here is CAWRKRTGFTTYEQYF. CDR3 DNA sequence: TGTGCCTGGAGAAAACGGACAGGGTTTACGACCTACGAGCAGTACTTC.

In this sample, this clone turned up many times. This may arise from a read error, as a much more abundant clone is one base away. In nucleotides, the CDR3 is TGTGCCAGCAGTTACTCGAAAGGGGCGGACACTGGAGCTTTCTTT. Translation gives CASSYSKGADTGAFF. This chain joins TRBV6-5 and TRBJ1-1; D possibly corresponds to TRBD1 (5 bases). Germline CDR1 is MNHEY and CDR2 is SVGAGI. The CDR3 is 15 amino acids.

This clone appeared many times. This chain links TRBV20-1 with TRBJ2-7; D remains ambiguous. Trimming removed 4 bases from V and 0 bases from J, with 7 bases in between. This CDR3 comprises 12 residues. From germline, CDR1 is DFQATT and CDR2 SNEGSKA (reference sequence). The CDR3 reads CSATKSSYEQYF. The CDR3 nucleotides are TGCAGTGCTACCAAGAGCTCCTACGAGCAGTACTTC.

This clone was counted many times. V usage is TRBV15 and J usage is TRBJ1-4; 10 positions agree with TRBD1. The CDR3 is made up of 14 amino acids. V shed 5 bases and J 7 bases; nucleotides not matched to a gene: 4. CDR1 is LNHNV, CDR2 YYDKDF, per germline (reference sequence). CDR3: CATSYRDRGEKLFF. CDR3 bases: TGTGCCACCAGCTACCGGGACAGGGGTGAAAAACTGTTTTTT.

In DNA, the CDR3 is TGTGCCACCCAGCGGATATCTAATGAAAAACTGTTTTTT. Its translation is CATQRISNEKLFF. The V call is TRBV30, the J call TRBJ1-4, with D unresolved. From germline, CDR1 is GTSNPN and CDR2 SVGIG (reference sequence). V lost 8 bases, J lost 3 bases, and 13 bases lay in between. The CDR3 loop spans 13 amino acids.

J is TRBJ1-5 and V is TRBV2; TRBD1 might be the D (6 bases). Looked up from germline, CDR1 is SNHLY and CDR2 is FYNNEI. CDR3 length: 17 amino acids. The V end lost 0 bases, the J end lost 6 bases, and 18 bases lay between the germline ends. The CDR3 DNA is TGTGCCAGCAGTGAAGCGCTTCGAGGGGGTCTAGGTCAGCCCCAGCATTTT. Protein product: CASSEALRGGLGQPQHF.

This clone has at least ten counts. This chain uses TRBV28 with TRBJ2-6; 9 bases fit TRBD1. The CDR3 runs 17 residues. V lost 5 bases and J lost 2; bases outside the gene matches: 7. Germline V CDR1 and CDR2: MDHEN, SYDVKM. CDR3 DNA: TGTGCCAGCAGTCTGACAGGGGGGAACGCTGGGGCCAACGTCCTGACTTTC. Residues: CASSLTGGNAGANVLTF.

This chain uses TRBV5-1 with TRBJ2-1; 9 bases map to TRBD1. The CDR3 loop spans 16 amino acids. J lost 4 bases, V lost 4 bases, and 9 bases had no gene match. CDR1 is SGHRS, CDR2 YFSETQ, per germline. CDR3 nucleotide sequence: TGCGCCAGCAGCATTCCTGGGACAGGGATGTACAATGAGCAGTTCTTC. It is translated as CASSIPGTGMYNEQFF.